Shown below are 5 T cell receptor beta chains from a single sample sequenced in a study of shared clonotypes between healthy human individuals. Data came from immunoSEQ multiplex PCR; TCRdb stores just in-frame clones and leaves some out. The sample shows roughly 1,000,000 clones, 70% to 80% of them seen only once. Material: memory CD4+ T cells from PBMCs. Subset of the sample: CD45RA-negative fraction. Receptors originate from a man aged 18 to 29 in good health. Some clones in this sample may be carry-over from other donors' samples.

The chain recombines TRBV18 with TRBJ1-2, with D perhaps TRBD1 (5 bases). The CDR3 extends over 14 amino acids. Trimming stripped 3 bases from V and 3 bases from J, with 11 bases between. Per germline, CDR1 KGHSH and CDR2 LQKENI. CDR3 region: CASSPSGGDYGYTF. Written as DNA, the CDR3 is TGTGCCAGCTCACCTTCGGGGGGGGACTATGGCTACACCTTC.

This chain links TRBV7-2 with TRBJ1-2; TRBD1 is a possible D gene (5 bases). Trimming stripped 5 bases from V and 6 bases from J, with 19 bases between. The CDR3 sequence is 15 residues long. In germline, CDR1 is SGHTA, CDR2 FQGNSA. CDR3 nucleotide sequence: TGTGCCAGCAGCACCAAACGGCAGGGATCTGATGGCTACACCTTC. The encoded protein is CASSTKRQGSDGYTF.

The chain uses TRBV5-6 and TRBJ2-7; D is possibly TRBD1 (6 bases). Trimming removed 4 bases at V and 9 bases at J, with 20 bases between. The CDR3 has 14 residues. CDR1 is SGHDT, CDR2 YYEEEE, per germline. The DNA of the CDR3 is TGTGCCAGCAGCACCGGATATAACAGGGTGGGGCAGTACTTC. It translates to CASSTGYNRVGQYF.

The V and J genes are TRBV6-1 and TRBJ2-5; maybe TRBD1 (6 bases). V lost 7 bases and J lost 5, with 14 bases in between. The CDR3 is 13 amino acids. In germline, CDR1 is MNHNS, CDR2 SASEGT. The CDR3 nucleotides are TGTGCCAGCACCTCAGGGGAGTTTGAGACCCAGTACTTC. Protein sequence: CASTSGEFETQYF.

V usage is TRBV7-9 and J usage is TRBJ1-1, with 7 bases that match TRBD1. This CDR3 has 15 residues. The germline CDR1 and CDR2 sequences are SEHNR and FQNEAQ (reference sequence). The junction had 11 bases not matched to a gene; V was cut back by 5 bases and J by 5 bases. CDR3 region: CASSPLQGRGTEAFF. CDR3 DNA sequence: TGTGCCAGCAGCCCTTTACAGGGGCGGGGGACTGAAGCTTTCTTT.